These 21 T cell receptor beta chains were all obtained from the same sample, sequenced in a study of OX40 agonist ivuxolimab in advanced cancers. TCRdb keeps only in-frame clones here, not all; method: immunoSEQ multiplex PCR. The data contain more than 25,000 clones, about 86% of them singletons. This specimen was CD4+ or CD8+ T cells sorted from blood, taken in a trial of the OX40 agonist ivuxolimab. These receptors came from an adult with an advanced solid tumor such as melanoma, head and neck, liver or kidney cancer.

The V gene is TRBV7-9, the J gene TRBJ1-1; D gene ambiguous. Trimming left V 3 bases short and J 11 bases short, with 10 bases between. The CDR3 totals 11 residues. CDR1 is SEHNR, CDR2 FQNEAQ, per germline (reference sequence). The CDR3 loop reads CASSLGVGAFF. CDR3 nucleotides: TGTGCCAGCAGCTTGGGCGTCGGCGCTTTCTTT.

Notes on this clone: At one end, the junction sequence differs from germline, possibly due to a read error. This chain links TRBV13 with TRBJ2-7; 9 bases match TRBD2. The V gene's germline CDR1 is PRHDT and CDR2 FYEKMQ (reference sequence). This CDR3 region has 15 residues. CDR3 residues: CASSLTLAGTYGQYF. The CDR3 DNA follows: TGTGCCAGCAGCTTAACCCTAGCGGGAACCTACGGGCAGTACTTC.

The CDR3: CASRDRGSYNEQFF. CDR3 DNA sequence: TGTGCCAGCAGGGACAGAGGTTCCTACAATGAGCAGTTCTTC. The rearrangement joins TRBV6-1 to TRBJ2-1, with D tentatively TRBD1 (6 bases). This CDR3 is 14 amino acids long. The germline gives CDR1 MNHNS, CDR2 SASEGT. Trimming took off 6 bases at V and 1 base at J, with 10 bases between the two ends.

This rearrangement joins TRBV27 to TRBJ1-5, with TRBD1 identical over 7 bases. Germline loops: CDR1 MNHEY, CDR2 SMNVEV (reference sequence). Germline trimming cut 2 bases from V and 0 bases from J; bases unmatched to any gene: 1. This CDR3 region has 15 residues. The CDR3 nucleotides are TGTGCCAGCAGTTTAGGGACAGTTAGCAATCAGCCCCAGCATTTT. Translating it yields CASSLGTVSNQPQHF.

The chain couples TRBV30 to TRBJ2-7; 9 nucleotides line up with TRBD1. This CDR3 has 14 amino acids. Germline V lookup: CDR1 GTSNPN, CDR2 SVGIG (reference sequence). Losses at the gene ends were 3 bases for V and 3 bases for J; bases not matched to a gene: 6. DNA for the CDR3: TGTGCCTGGAGGCGAGGACAGGGGAACTACGAGCAGTACTTC. Its protein is CAWRRGQGNYEQYF.

The rearrangement joins TRBV20-1 to TRBJ2-1; D is uncertain. Germline CDR1 and CDR2: DFQATT and SNEGSKA (reference sequence). V was pared by 7 bases and J by 9 bases, with 10 bases between. This CDR3 region has 10 residues. The DNA of the CDR3 is TGCAGTGTGGAGTCTGGTGAGCAGTTCTTC. This gives the protein CSVESGEQFF.

The gene calls are TRBV7-8 and TRBJ1-5, with 8 nucleotides matching TRBD1. CDR1 SGHVS and CDR2 FQNEAQ come from the germline V gene. CDR3 size: 15 residues. V lost 5 bases, J lost 0 bases, and 3 bases stayed unmatched. CDR3 region: CASSLTGDSNQPQHF. CDR3 coding DNA: TGTGCCAGCAGCCTGACAGGGGATAGCAATCAGCCCCAGCATTTT. The full variable domain, in which reference TRBV7-8 and TRBJ1-5 provide the parts outside the CDR3, is GAGVSQSPRYKVAKRGQDVALRCDPISGHVSLFWYQQALGQGPEFLTYFQNEAQLDKSGLPSDRFFAERPEGSVSTLKIQRTQQEDSAVYLCASSLTGDSNQPQHFGDGTRLSIL.

The chain combines TRBV7-9 with TRBJ1-5, with 12 bases matching TRBD1. Germline assignment: CDR1 SEHNR and CDR2 FQNEAQ (reference sequence). Germline trimming cut 1 base from V and 6 bases from J; bases unmatched to any gene: 10. This CDR3 is built from 18 residues. CDR3 residues: CASSLGDRGLVGSQPQHF. In DNA form, the CDR3 reads TGTGCCAGCAGCTTAGGGGACAGGGGGCTGGTGGGTAGTCAGCCCCAGCATTTT.

This clone appeared once. This rearrangement joins TRBV18 to TRBJ2-5, with D perhaps matching TRBD1 (6 bases). The CDR3 contains 13 residues. The germline V gene encodes CDR1 KGHSH and CDR2 LQKENI. The V and J ends lost 5 bases and 5 bases respectively, with 12 bases between them. The CDR3 nucleotides are TGTGCCAGCTCAAGGGGGAGTGGGGAGACCCAGTACTTC. This codes for CASSRGSGETQYF.

This chain links TRBV2 with TRBJ2-2, with a possible D match to TRBD1 (6 bases). Germline V gives CDR1 SNHLY, CDR2 FYNNEI. The CDR3 contains 14 residues. V dropped 10 bases and J dropped 5 bases, with 17 bases sitting between them. In DNA form, the CDR3 reads TGTGCCACGACAGGACTTCTCCGGACCGGGGAGCTGTTTTTT. This gives the protein CATTGLLRTGELFF.

V usage is TRBV27 and J usage is TRBJ2-7; TRBD1 aligns across 10 bases. The germline CDR1 and CDR2 sequences are MNHEY and SMNVEV (reference sequence). CDR3 length: 15 residues. V lost 4 bases and J lost 2; bases outside the gene matches: 5. Written as DNA, the CDR3 is TGTGCCAGCAGTTACTCCGGGACAGGGGCCTACGAGCAGTACTTC. This sequence encodes CASSYSGTGAYEQYF.

The chain employs TRBV2 and TRBJ2-1, with D hard to call. Between the trimmed V and J ends, which lost 5 bases and 7 bases, there was a span of 6 bases. Per germline, CDR1 SNHLY and CDR2 FYNNEI. The CDR3 has 11 amino acids. The CDR3 DNA reads as TGTGCCAGCAGTTACGGAAATGAGCAGTTCTTC. Translation gives CASSYGNEQFF.

This clone was found once. V gene TRBV27 combines with J gene TRBJ1-6; D is unclear. The CDR3 covers 17 residues. The germline V gene encodes CDR1 MNHEY and CDR2 SMNVEV (reference sequence). Trimming took 4 bases from V and 8 from J, leaving 21 bases between them. CDR3 protein: CASSSPLVGRYDSPLHF. The CDR3 coding sequence is TGTGCCAGCAGTTCTCCGCTCGTCGGCCGTTACGATTCACCCCTCCACTTT.

This sequence joins TRBV7-3 and TRBJ2-3; D tentatively reads TRBD1 or TRBD2 (5 bases each). The V gene's germline CDR1 is SGHTA and CDR2 FQGTGA. The V end was cut by 4 bases, the J end by 6 bases, with 26 bases between. The CDR3 runs 18 residues. The CDR3 region is CASSSPSGWGGGPDTQYF. For the CDR3, the DNA is TGTGCCAGCAGCTCCCCGAGTGGGTGGGGCGGCGGGCCGGATACGCAGTATTTT.

This clone turned up a few times. The genes are TRBV19 and TRBJ2-7; D not resolved. Germline V lookup: CDR1 LNHDA, CDR2 SQIVND (reference sequence). The CDR3 totals 14 residues. V was shortened by 3 bases and J by 2 bases, with 11 bases between the two germline ends. CDR3: CASSIGITTYEQYF. DNA of the CDR3: TGTGCCAGTAGTATCGGCATCACTACCTACGAGCAGTACTTC.

The rearrangement joins TRBV28 to TRBJ1-5, with D perhaps TRBD1 (5 bases). CDR1 and CDR2 from the germline V gene are MDHEN and SYDVKM. This CDR3 is 14 amino acids long. Between the trimmed V and J ends, which lost 6 bases and 2 bases, there was a span of 11 bases. The CDR3 sequence is CASSRGGGNQPQHF. The CDR3 DNA reads as TGTGCCAGCAGCCGTGGGGGGGGCAATCAGCCCCAGCATTTT.

This chain uses TRBV15 with TRBJ2-1; no definite D call. Deletions cut 0 bases from V and 6 bases from J, with 9 bases between. The CDR3 is made up of 14 amino acids. Germline values: CDR1 LNHNV, CDR2 YYDKDF (reference sequence). The CDR3 DNA sequence: TGTGCCACCAGCAGAGAATCCTTTGGCAATGAGCAGTTCTTC. Translation: CATSRESFGNEQFF.

J is TRBJ2-7 and V is TRBV5-1, with 8 positions matching TRBD1. Germline loops: CDR1 SGHRS, CDR2 YFSETQ. CDR3 length: 15 residues. The ends lost 1 base at V and 5 bases at J; junction bases unmatched: 8. Here the CDR3 DNA reads TGCGCCAGCAGCTTGCCTGGACAGGGCATCAACGAGCAGTACTTC. Translation: CASSLPGQGINEQYF.

This rearrangement joins TRBV7-9 to TRBJ2-5; D gene uncertain. The germline V gene has CDR1 SEHNR and CDR2 FQNEAQ (reference sequence). The CDR3 contains 13 residues. V was pared by 5 bases and J by 4 bases, with 11 bases between. The CDR3 region has the DNA TGTGCCAGCAGCCCACCCTTGGCAGAGACCCAGTACTTC. Its translation is CASSPPLAETQYF.

For the CDR3, the DNA is TGCAGCGCAAGGACAGAAGCCTACGAGCAGTACTTC. It encodes CSARTEAYEQYF. The gene calls are TRBV29-1 and TRBJ2-7, with D maybe TRBD1 (6 bases). V lost 7 bases, J lost 2 bases, and 12 bases lay in between. The CDR3 loop spans 12 amino acids. From germline, CDR1 is SQVTM and CDR2 ANQGSEA.

The chain is built from TRBV7-2 and TRBJ2-7; 10 nucleotides agree with TRBD1. CDR1 is SGHTA and CDR2 is FQGNSA in the germline V gene. V shed 2 bases and J 0 bases; nucleotides not matched to a gene: 10. The CDR3 has 18 residues. The chain's CDR3 is CASSLPREGTGASYEQYF. CDR3 nucleotides: TGTGCCAGCAGCTTACCCAGGGAGGGGACAGGGGCCTCCTACGAGCAGTACTTC.